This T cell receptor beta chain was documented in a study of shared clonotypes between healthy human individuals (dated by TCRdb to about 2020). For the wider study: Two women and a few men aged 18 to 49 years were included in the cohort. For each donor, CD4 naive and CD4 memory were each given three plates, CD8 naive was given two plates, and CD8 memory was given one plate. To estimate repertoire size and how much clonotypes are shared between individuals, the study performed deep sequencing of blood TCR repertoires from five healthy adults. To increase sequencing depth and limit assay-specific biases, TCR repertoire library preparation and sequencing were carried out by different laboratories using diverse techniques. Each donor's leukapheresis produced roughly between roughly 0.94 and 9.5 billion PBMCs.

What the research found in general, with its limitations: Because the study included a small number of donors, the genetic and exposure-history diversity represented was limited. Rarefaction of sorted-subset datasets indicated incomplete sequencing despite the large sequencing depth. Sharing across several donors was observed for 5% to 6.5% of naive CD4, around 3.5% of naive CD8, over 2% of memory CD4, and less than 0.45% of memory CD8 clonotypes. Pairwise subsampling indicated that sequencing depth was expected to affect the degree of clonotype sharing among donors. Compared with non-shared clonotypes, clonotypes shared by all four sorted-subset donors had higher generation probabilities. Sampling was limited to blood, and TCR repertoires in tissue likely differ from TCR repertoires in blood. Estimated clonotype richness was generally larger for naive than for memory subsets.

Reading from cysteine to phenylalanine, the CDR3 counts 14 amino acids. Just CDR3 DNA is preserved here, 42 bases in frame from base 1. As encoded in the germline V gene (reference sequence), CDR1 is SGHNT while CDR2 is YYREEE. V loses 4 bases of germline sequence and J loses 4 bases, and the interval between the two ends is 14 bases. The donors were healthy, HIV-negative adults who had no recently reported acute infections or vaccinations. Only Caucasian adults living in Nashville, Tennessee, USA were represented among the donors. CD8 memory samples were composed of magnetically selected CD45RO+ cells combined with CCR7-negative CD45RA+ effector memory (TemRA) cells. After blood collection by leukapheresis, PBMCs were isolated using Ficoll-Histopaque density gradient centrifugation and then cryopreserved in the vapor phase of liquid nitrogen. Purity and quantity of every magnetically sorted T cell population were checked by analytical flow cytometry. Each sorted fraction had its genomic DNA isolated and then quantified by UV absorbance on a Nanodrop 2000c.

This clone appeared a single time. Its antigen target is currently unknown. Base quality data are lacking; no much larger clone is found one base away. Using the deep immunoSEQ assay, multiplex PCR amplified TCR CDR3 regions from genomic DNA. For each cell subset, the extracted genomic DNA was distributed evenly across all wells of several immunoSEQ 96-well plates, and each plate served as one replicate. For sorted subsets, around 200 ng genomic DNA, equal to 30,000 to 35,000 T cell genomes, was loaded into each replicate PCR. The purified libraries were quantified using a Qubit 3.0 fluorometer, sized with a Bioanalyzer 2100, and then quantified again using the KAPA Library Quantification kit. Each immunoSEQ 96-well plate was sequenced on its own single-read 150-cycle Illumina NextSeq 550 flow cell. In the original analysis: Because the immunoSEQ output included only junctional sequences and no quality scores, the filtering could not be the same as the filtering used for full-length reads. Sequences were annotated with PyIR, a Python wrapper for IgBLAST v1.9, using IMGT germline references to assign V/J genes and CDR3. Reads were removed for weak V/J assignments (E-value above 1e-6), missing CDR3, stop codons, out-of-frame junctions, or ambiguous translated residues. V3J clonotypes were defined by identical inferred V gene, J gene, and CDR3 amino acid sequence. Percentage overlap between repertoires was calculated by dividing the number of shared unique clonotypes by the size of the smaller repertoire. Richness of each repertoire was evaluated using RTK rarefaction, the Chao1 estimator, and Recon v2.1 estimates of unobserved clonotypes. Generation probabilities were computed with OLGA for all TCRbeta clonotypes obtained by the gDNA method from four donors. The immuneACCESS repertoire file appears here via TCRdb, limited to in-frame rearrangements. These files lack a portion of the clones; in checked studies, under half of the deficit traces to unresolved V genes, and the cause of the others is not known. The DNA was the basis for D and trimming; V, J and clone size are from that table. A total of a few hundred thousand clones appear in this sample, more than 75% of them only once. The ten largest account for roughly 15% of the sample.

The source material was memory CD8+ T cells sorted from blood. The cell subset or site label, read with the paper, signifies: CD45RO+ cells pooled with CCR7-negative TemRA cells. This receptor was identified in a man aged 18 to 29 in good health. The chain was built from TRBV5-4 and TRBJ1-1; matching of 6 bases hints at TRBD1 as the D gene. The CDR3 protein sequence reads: CASSGGQALTEAFF. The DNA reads TGTGCCAGCAGCGGGGGCCAGGCCCTCACTGAAGCTTTCTTT.